This is a list of T cell receptor beta chains from one sample in a study of sequential checkpoint blockade in melanoma. TCRdb's table, derived via immunoSEQ multiplex PCR, lists solely in-frame clones and lacks some. Of roughly 5,000 clones listed, 20% are singletons. The source material was tumor tissue (inferred from file names), sampled from a patient given nivolumab and ipilimumab in sequence. Receptors originate from a human donor with melanoma. The CDR3 runs from the conserved cysteine through the conserved F or W. The D gene is left open where the match is weak. Only part of the rows carry a size: once, few, many, or a class if the clone is expanded.

j_call clone_size d_call v_call cdr3_nt cdr3_aa
TRBJ1-1 NA TRBD1 TRBV5-1 TGCGCCAGCAGCTTTGTGGGCGGGACAGGGGGCTTGAACACTGAAGCTTTCTTT CASSFVGGTGGLNTEAFF
TRBJ2-1 medium-sized NA TRBV6-8 TGTGCCAGCAGTTATCTCCTAGCCGCCGACTTCAATGAGCAGTTCTTC CASSYLLAADFNEQFF
TRBJ1-1 few NA TRBV28 TGTGCCAGCACCCGAACGATATTCACTGAAGCTTTCTTT CASTRTIFTEAFF
TRBJ1-5 NA TRBD1 TRBV30 TGTGCCTGGACTCCCTTCGCTGGGACAGGGCCCAGCGGGGCCCAGCATTTT CAWTPFAGTGPSGAQHF
TRBJ2-3 NA TRBD1 TRBV11-3 TGTGCCAGCAGCTTGAGGGGGCCGGCAGATACGCAGTATTTT CASSLRGPADTQYF
TRBJ1-5 few NA TRBV11-3 TGTGCCAGCAGCTTGGAAGGAAGTAGCAATCAGCCCCAGCATTTT CASSLEGSSNQPQHF
TRBJ2-1 NA TRBD2 TRBV10-1 TGCGCCAGCAGTCCCGGGACTAATTACAATGAGCAGTTCTTC CASSPGTNYNEQFF
TRBJ1-5 few NA TRBV2 TGTGCCAGCAGAGACCTGGGGGGCGGAGGACAGCCCCAGCATTTT CASRDLGGGGQPQHF
TRBJ1-2 NA NA TRBV10-3 TGTGCCATCAGTGAGTACGCGCGGTATGGCTACACCTTC CAISEYARYGYTF
TRBJ1-4 large NA TRBV9 TGTGCCAGCAGCGTAGGGGACCACGAAAATGAAAAACTGTTTTTT CASSVGDHENEKLFF
TRBJ2-1 many TRBD2 TRBV6-8 TGTGCCAGCAGTTCCCCGCGGGGGGCGGGGGGCCCTAATGAGCAGTTCTTC CASSSPRGAGGPNEQFF
TRBJ2-3 few NA TRBV18 TGTGCCAGCTCATCAGACTCGTTGCGAGATACGCAGTATTTT CASSSDSLRDTQYF
TRBJ1-3 NA NA TRBV14 TGTGCCAGCAGCCTCCTAAGACACTCTGGAAACACCATATATTTT CASSLLRHSGNTIYF
TRBJ2-1 few NA TRBV11-3 TGTGCCAGCAGCTTAGACCCAGGGGACGGAAACAATGAGCAGTTCTTC CASSLDPGDGNNEQFF
TRBJ2-7 many TRBD2 TRBV9 TGTGCCAGCAGCGGACACCCGGGACTAGCGGGGGTCCAGCAGTACTTC CASSGHPGLAGVQQYF
TRBJ1-6 few NA TRBV5-1 TGCGCCAGCAGCTTGGTGTTGGGTTATGGCTCCTATAATTCACCCCTCCACTTT CASSLVLGYGSYNSPLHF
TRBJ2-3 few TRBD2 TRBV6-8 TGTGCCATCACTAGCGGGGTTGCAGATACGCAGTATTTT CAITSGVADTQYF
TRBJ2-3 medium-sized TRBD2 TRBV11-3 TGTGCCAGCAGTTTATTAGCGGGGGCGCCCGGAGATACGCAGTATTTT CASSLLAGAPGDTQYF
TRBJ2-7 NA TRBD1 TRBV9 TGTGCCAGCAGCGTGGGAACAGGGGCTTCCTACGAGCAGTACTTC CASSVGTGASYEQYF
TRBJ1-6 NA NA TRBV5-1 TGCGCCAGCAGCTTAATTACGACAGTCGGGTCACCCCTCCACTTT CASSLITTVGSPLHF
TRBJ1-1 NA NA TRBV18 TGTGCCAGCTCATTAACAGCCTTAGTGGCTGAAGCTTTCTTT CASSLTALVAEAFF
TRBJ2-1 many TRBD2 TRBV11-3 TGTGCCAGCAGCCGCCGGACTAGCGGGGGATGGAGCAATGAGCAGTTCTTC CASSRRTSGGWSNEQFF
TRBJ2-7 few NA TRBV9 TGTGCCAGCAGCGGGAGGGACAGTACGCCTGGGGAGCAGTACTTC CASSGRDSTPGEQYF
TRBJ1-5 medium-sized NA TRBV19 TGTGCCAGTAGGGAACAGACGTATAGCAATCAGCCCCAGCATTTT CASREQTYSNQPQHF
TRBJ2-3 many TRBD1 TRBV11-3 TGTGCCAGCAGCTTGCAGGGGGCGTTAGATACGCAGTATTTT CASSLQGALDTQYF
TRBJ2-7 medium-sized TRBD2 TRBV6-8 TGTGCCAGCAGTTACTCAACTAGCGGGGGGTACGAGCAGTACTTC CASSYSTSGGYEQYF
TRBJ1-2 NA NA TRBV6-8 TGTGCCAGCAGACAGGGCAAAGGTGGCTACACCTTC CASRQGKGGYTF
TRBJ2-3 NA NA TRBV19 TGTGCCAGTAGCGTGGGGGGCACAGATACGCAGTATTTT CASSVGGTDTQYF
TRBJ2-2 NA NA TRBV5-1 TGCGCCAGCAGCTTCCAGGGAGAAACCGGGGAGCTGTTTTTT CASSFQGETGELFF
TRBJ2-5 NA NA TRBV4-1 TGCGCCAGCAGCCTCGAGGGTGAGACCCAGTACTTC CASSLEGETQYF
TRBJ1-1 medium-sized TRBD1 TRBV19 TGTGCCAGTAGTACCGACAGGGTGAACACTGAAGCTTTCTTT CASSTDRVNTEAFF
TRBJ1-2 NA TRBD1 TRBV9 TGTGCCAGCAGCCCTCGACCGATGACAGGGTGGCACTATGGCTACACCTTC CASSPRPMTGWHYGYTF
TRBJ2-2 NA NA TRBV11-3 TGTGCTAGCAGCTTAGTGACGTCGAACACCGGGGAGCTGTTTTTT CASSLVTSNTGELFF
TRBJ1-2 few NA TRBV12-5 TGTGCTAGTGGTCCCGAGACAGACCCCAACTATGGCTACACCTTC CASGPETDPNYGYTF
TRBJ2-1 NA TRBD2 TRBV5-1 TGCGCCAGCAGCTTGGTAGTAGCGGGGAGCTACAATGAGCAGTTCTTC CASSLVVAGSYNEQFF
TRBJ1-2 NA NA TRBV30 TGTGCCTGGGGGGGTCCGGGCCTTAGAGGCGGCTACACCTTC CAWGGPGLRGGYTF
TRBJ2-7 few TRBD1 TRBV28 TGTGCCAGCAGTTGGGACAGGGGACACGAGCAGTACTTC CASSWDRGHEQYF
TRBJ1-6 few NA TRBV15 TGTGCCACCAGCAGCGGTGGAGGGAGCCCCTATAATTCACCCCTCCACTTT CATSSGGGSPYNSPLHF
TRBJ2-1 few TRBD2 TRBV14 TGTGCCAGCAGCCAAGATTACAGCGGGGGGGGTTTGTGGAATGAGCAGTTCTTC CASSQDYSGGGLWNEQFF
TRBJ1-1 NA NA TRBV23-1 TGCGCCAGCAGCTTGTCAGGGAACACTGAAGCTTTCTTT CASSLSGNTEAFF
TRBJ2-7 few TRBD2 TRBV4-1 TGCGCCAGCAGCCCAACACTAGCGGCCAACTACGAGCAGTACTTC CASSPTLAANYEQYF
TRBJ2-7 NA TRBD2 TRBV19 TGTGCCACTAAACTAGCGGGGGTCTCCTACGAGCAGTACTTC CATKLAGVSYEQYF
TRBJ2-6 NA NA TRBV12-5 TGTGCCAGCAAGAGGGTTTCTGGGGCCAACGTCCTGACTTTC CASKRVSGANVLTF